The source of this TCR beta chain is a study of PD-L1 blockade in urothelial cancer. Remarks on this clone: The antigen remains unidentified.

The CDR3 runs 15 residues. From germline, CDR1 is SGHTA and CDR2 FQGNSA. V shed 1 base and J shed 2 bases, with 11 bases lying between them. TCRdb keeps only in-frame clones here, not all; method: immunoSEQ multiplex PCR. Among around 70,000 clones, around 83% were seen once, and the ten largest hold 9.2%. Study-level points and caveats: Pretreatment TCR clonality in blood, when below the median, was predictive of better survival.

The time point here: pretreatment peripheral blood. The receptor's source is a woman in her seventies with urothelial cancer. The chain recombines TRBV7-2 with TRBJ2-5; D perhaps matches TRBD2 (5 bases). The specimen comprised PBMCs, sampled around atezolizumab (anti-PD-L1) treatment. In DNA, the CDR3 is TGTGCCAGCAGCTTAGTGGGCGGGTCACAAGAGACCCAGTACTTC. It translates to CASSLVGGSQETQYF.